These 20 T cell receptor beta chains originate from one sample sequenced in a study of post-analysis software for immune sequencing data. Notes on the study in general: Patients carried several TRBV segments more frequently than controls did, and TRBV5-6, TRBV5-1 and TRBV20-1 were among them.

The antigens these receptors bind are not known. Unique molecular identifiers featured in each of the TCR beta cDNA libraries. TCRdb ran MiXCR on the PCR reads and lists one entry per CDR3 protein. The table records roughly 620,000 distinct CDR3 sequences, 44% of them present only once. The specimen was blood. Receptors originate from a girl aged 10-17 years with multiple sclerosis.

In its sample, this clonotype was seen a few times. The chain carries TRBV12-3 or TRBV12-4 and TRBJ2-5, with D possibly being TRBD1 or TRBD2 (5 bases each). The better agreement between TRBJ2-7 and the DNA end casts doubt on the J call. There are 16 residues in the CDR3. As DNA, the CDR3 is TGTGCCAGCAGTTTATTCGTTGGCAGGGACCCCTACGAGCAGTACTTC. It translates to CASSLFVGRDPYEQYF.

The rearrangement uses TRBV12-3 or TRBV12-4 and TRBJ2-1; no reliable D call. This CDR3 comprises 11 residues. V lost 4 bases and J 12 bases, leaving 10 bases between the germline ends. CDR3 amino acids: CASSSARGQFF. Written as DNA, the CDR3 is TGTGCCAGCAGTTCCGCCCGTGGGCAGTTCTTC.

This chain uses TRBV27 with TRBJ2-7; either TRBD1 or TRBD2 may fit D (5 bases each). TRBJ2-5 matches the DNA end more closely, so the J call is doubtful. This CDR3 comprises 14 residues. CDR1 and CDR2 (germline): MNHEY, SMNVEV (reference sequence). DNA of the CDR3: TGTGCCAGCAGTGAACCGGGACCAAAGGCGACCCAGTACTTC. Translation: CASSEPGPKATQYF.

This chain joins TRBV24-1 and TRBJ2-1; D not resolved. Trimming stripped 5 bases from V and 4 bases from J, with 2 bases between. Germline values: CDR1 KGHDR, CDR2 SFDVKD. This CDR3 comprises 11 residues. Written as DNA, the CDR3 is TGTGCCACCAGTGTGTACAATGAGCAGTTCTTC. Its translation is CATSVYNEQFF.

There are a few counts of this clonotype. The V gene is TRBV7-9, the J gene TRBJ2-5; D may be TRBD1 (5 bases). The CDR3 has 14 residues. CDR1 and CDR2 (germline): SEHNR, FQNEAQ (reference sequence). V lost 5 bases, J lost 3 bases, and 13 bases lay in between. CDR3 nucleotide sequence: TGTGCCAGCAGCCCCCGAGTAGGGGAAGAGACCCAGTACTTC. Translating gives CASSPRVGEETQYF.

The genes are TRBV20-1 and TRBJ1-2, with a possible D match to TRBD1 (5 bases). Deletions cut 0 bases from V and 8 bases from J, with 10 bases between. CDR3 length: 12 amino acids. Germline V gives CDR1 DFQATT, CDR2 SNEGSKA (reference sequence). CDR3 sequence: CSAREGGEGYTF. CDR3 bases: TGCAGTGCTAGAGAGGGGGGGGAAGGCTACACCTTC.

This clonotype was picked up a small number of times. The chain is built from TRBV12-3 or TRBV12-4 and TRBJ1-2, with 12 positions matching TRBD1. The V and J ends lost 6 bases and 1 base, in that order; junction bases with no gene match: 6. This CDR3 has 16 residues. CDR3 sequence (DNA): TGTGCCAGCAGGGGGGGGACAGGGGGCCGTAACTATGGCTACACCTTC. As protein: CASRGGTGGRNYGYTF.

In its sample, this clonotype was seen a few times. This chain uses TRBV6-5 with TRBJ1-1; D gene unclear. CDR1 is MNHEY and CDR2 is SVGAGI in the germline V gene. The V end lost 3 bases, the J end lost 2 bases, and 10 bases lay between the germline ends. There are 14 residues in the CDR3. As DNA, the CDR3 is TGTGCCAGCAGTTATAGGAGCACAAACACTGAAGCTTTCTTT. Translation: CASSYRSTNTEAFF.

CDR3: CASSLRPNTEAFF. The CDR3 DNA reads as TGTGCCAGCAGTTTAAGGCCGAACACTGAAGCTTTCTTT. V gene TRBV12-3 or TRBV12-4 combines with J gene TRBJ1-1, with unresolved D. V was trimmed by 2 bases and J by 1 base, leaving 5 bases between them. CDR3 length equals 13 residues.

The CDR3 protein is CASSDGTSGAQFF. DNA for the CDR3: TGTGCCAGCAGTGACGGGACTAGCGGGGCGCAGTTCTTC. The chain carries TRBV6-4 and TRBJ2-1, with 13 nucleotides matching TRBD2. CDR1 and CDR2 from the germline V gene are MRHNA and SNTAGT. J gave up 12 bases and V 2 bases, and 1 base lay outside the gene matches. The CDR3 length is 13 residues.

This clonotype came up a few times. The chain employs TRBV20-1 and TRBJ2-5, with TRBD2 identical over 9 bases. J gave up 11 bases and V 6 bases, and 16 bases lay outside the gene matches. The CDR3 totals 14 residues. Germline CDR1 DFQATT, CDR2 SNEGSKA (reference sequence). CDR3 in amino acids: CSAPHASGMGEQYF. The DNA for the CDR3 is TGCAGTGCCCCCCACGCTAGCGGGATGGGTGAGCAGTACTTC.

This clonotype was counted a few times. The V and J genes are TRBV12-3 or TRBV12-4 and TRBJ1-1, with 7 bases that match TRBD1. V shed 2 bases and J 3 bases; nucleotides not matched to a gene: 9. There are 16 residues in the CDR3. CDR3 bases: TGTGCCAGCAGTTTAAGTTTGGGACAGCTTGACACTGAAGCTTTCTTT. This gives the protein CASSLSLGQLDTEAFF.

This clonotype is a singleton in its sample. V and J are TRBV7-9 and TRBJ2-7; D is unresolved. Gene TRBJ2-5 matches the end of the DNA better, so the J call may be wrong. There are 11 residues in the CDR3. Germline V gives CDR1 SEHNR, CDR2 FQNEAQ (reference sequence). In DNA form, the CDR3 reads TGTGCCAGCAGCCCGGCTACGACCCAGTACTTC. Its protein product is CASSPATTQYF.

This clonotype was counted between two and nine times. Germline and junction disagree at one end, which may indicate a read error. The chain recombines TRBV18 with TRBJ2-7; TRBD1 is a possible D gene (6 bases). CDR3 length: 13 amino acids. Looked up from germline, CDR1 is KGHSH and CDR2 is LQKENI. CDR3: CTSSLQGFHEQYF. CDR3 nucleotide sequence: TGTACCAGCTCACTACAGGGTTTCCACGAGCAGTACTTC.

This clonotype occurred a few times. The chain is built from TRBV7-9 and TRBJ2-5; 12 bases are a match to TRBD1. Trimming cost V 0 bases and J 11 bases; bases outside gene matches: 7. The CDR3 has 15 amino acids. Germline V gene lookup returns CDR1 SEHNR and CDR2 FQNEAQ (reference sequence). CDR3 protein: CASSLAGTGGAEQYF. The CDR3 DNA reads as TGTGCCAGCAGCTTAGCAGGGACAGGGGGCGCAGAGCAGTACTTC.

This sequence joins TRBV12-3 or TRBV12-4 and TRBJ2-6; possibly TRBD2 for D (6 bases). Trimming shortened V by 6 bases and J by 0 bases, and 21 bases separated the two germline ends. This CDR3 has 19 residues. The CDR3 region is CASSRGGGSLRSGANVLTF. CDR3 sequence (DNA): TGTGCCAGCAGCCGAGGTGGGGGGAGCCTCCGCTCTGGGGCCAACGTCCTGACTTTC.

The rearrangement joins TRBV7-9 to TRBJ2-5; no reliable D call. Germline CDR1 and CDR2: SEHNR and FQNEAQ (reference sequence). The ends were cut back, 5 bases at V and 3 bases at J, with 10 bases in the middle. The CDR3 covers 13 residues. CDR3 residues: CASSVTDKETQYF. The CDR3 DNA reads TGTGCCAGCAGCGTAACAGACAAAGAGACCCAGTACTTC.

Notes on this clonotype: Here the CDR3 omits its conserved ending phenylalanine or tryptophan, so a read error is the likely source. The chain has TRBV20-1 and TRBJ2-1; possible D gene TRBD2, 5 bases. Germline CDR1 DFQATT, CDR2 SNEGSKA (reference sequence). Trimming took off 7 bases at V and 8 bases at J, with 15 bases between the two ends. The CDR3 is 12 residues long. The CDR3: CSVARFRDEQFV. In DNA form, the CDR3 reads TGCAGTGTAGCGAGATTTCGCGATGAGCAGTTCGTC.

This clonotype was counted only a few times. The V gene is TRBV20-1, the J gene TRBJ2-7, with TRBD1 matching over 8 bases. Trimming took 2 bases from V and 2 from J; bases not matched to a gene: 8. This CDR3 region has 15 residues. The germline CDR1 and CDR2 sequences are DFQATT and SNEGSKA (reference sequence). CDR3 nucleotide sequence: TGCAGTGCTAGACCCACCGGACAGGGCCCCTACGAGCAGTACTTC. It is translated as CSARPTGQGPYEQYF.

In the case of this clonotype: A read error may produce the germline difference seen at one junction end. The gene calls are TRBV7-9 and TRBJ1-1, with no clear D. Germline-derived CDR1 and CDR2 are SEHNR and FQNEAQ (reference sequence). This CDR3 comprises 15 residues. The CDR3: CASSLLASPNTGAFF. The CDR3 DNA reads TGTGCCAGCAGCTTGCTAGCTAGTCCGAACACTGGAGCTTTCTTT.